This TCR beta chain comes out of a study of T cells expressing NK-cell markers. The TCR beta cDNA came from 5'RACE template switching with UMIs. TCRdb derives one entry per CDR3 protein from the 5' RACE reads, leaving out DNA. The listing records 440,000 or so distinct CDR3 sequences. To note about this clonotype: Its antigen is unknown.

Findings of the study overall: Topping the CD3+CD56-NKG2C+ fraction as well were these clonotypes, in several donors. Unclear, still, was the HCMV specificity of the expanded NKG2C+ T cell clones.

Germline V gene sequence: CDR1 LGHDT, CDR2 YNNKEL (reference sequence). The CDR3 is 15 amino acids. Sequenced sample: blood T cells: a sorted CD56 or NKG2C T cell subset, CD4+ or CD8+ T cells, or bulk PBMC T cells (not recorded which). This sequence originates from a woman between 18 and 70 years old in good health. This chain uses TRBV3-1 with TRBJ2-7; TCRdb reports TRBD1, a call that lacks DNA to check it against. CDR3: CASSHVKTGAREQYF.